One and the same sample provided the 25 T cell receptor beta chains below, sequenced in a study of TIL therapy for anti-PD-1-resistant metastatic lung cancer. This was the immunoSEQ v3 assay. Here immunoSEQ multiplex PCR was the method, and the copy in TCRdb shows in-frame clones only, minus some. The sample shows some 90,000 clones, about three fifths of them seen only once. Specified time point: pre-treatment sample, taken before nivolumab and TIL therapy. Pleural nodules or supraclavicular lymph nodes made up most of the excised metastases sampled. The sample consisted of tumor tissue, taken at baseline. The receptors here all came from a person between 25 and 80 years old with non-small cell lung cancer.

This chain connects TRBV4-3 to TRBJ2-7; perhaps TRBD1 as D (6 bases). The germline V gene encodes CDR1 LGHNA and CDR2 YSLEER. V dropped 0 bases and J dropped 1 base, with 13 bases sitting between them. The length of the CDR3 is 16 residues. CDR3 sequence (DNA): TGCGCCAGCAGCCAAGATAGTAGGGGGATATCCTACGAGCAGTACTTC. Its protein is CASSQDSRGISYEQYF.

This clone has a count of ten or more. V gene TRBV11-1 combines with J gene TRBJ2-1, with 9 nucleotides matching TRBD2. The V gene end was trimmed by 4 bases and the J gene end by 4 bases; junction bases not matched to a gene: 5. Germline loops: CDR1 SGHAT, CDR2 FQDESV (reference sequence). This CDR3 comprises 15 residues. The CDR3 DNA is TGTGCCAGCAGCTATACTAGCGGGCGGTACAATGAGCAGTTCTTC. Translating it yields CASSYTSGRYNEQFF.

This clone showed up just once. The chain uses TRBV4-1 and TRBJ2-3; 7 positions match TRBD1. Per germline, CDR1 MGHRA and CDR2 YSYEKL. The CDR3 totals 17 residues. The J segment lost 0 bases and the V segment lost 4 bases, leaving 10 bases of the junction unmatched. The CDR3: CASSPGQPGSSTDTQYF. Here the CDR3 DNA reads TGCGCCAGCAGCCCGGGACAGCCAGGGAGTAGCACAGATACGCAGTATTTT.

On this clone: The sample holds other DNA sequences that translate to the same CDR3. The CDR3 region has the DNA TGCAGCGTGGGACCCAACAATGAGCAGTTCTTC. Translated, it gives CSVGPNNEQFF. V gene TRBV29-1 combines with J gene TRBJ2-1, with D perhaps TRBD1 or TRBD2 (5 bases each). With 6 bases removed from V and 5 bases from J, the gap between germline ends came to 8 bases. CDR3 size: 11 residues. Germline V gene data show CDR1 as SQVTM and CDR2 as ANQGSEA.

This rearrangement joins TRBV5-4 to TRBJ1-6, with a possible D match to TRBD1 (6 bases). The CDR3 is 16 residues long. Trimming shortened V by 1 base and J by 6 bases, and 14 bases separated the two germline ends. Per the germline V gene, CDR1 is SGHNT and CDR2 is YYREEE (reference sequence). The CDR3 is CASSLWQGRGNSPLHF. The CDR3 DNA reads TGTGCCAGCAGCTTGTGGCAGGGGAGGGGTAATTCACCCCTCCACTTT.

V usage is TRBV5-6 and J usage is TRBJ1-1; 7 nucleotides line up with TRBD1. The CDR3 extends over 17 amino acids. Unmatched junction bases numbered 10, after V lost 2 bases and J lost 0 bases. CDR1 SGHDT and CDR2 YYEEEE come from the germline V gene. This CDR3 reads CASSFPGTALMNTEAFF. CDR3 nucleotides: TGTGCCAGCAGCTTTCCCGGGACAGCCCTCATGAACACTGAAGCTTTCTTT.

V gene TRBV9 combines with J gene TRBJ2-2; 9 bases match TRBD2. The V gene's germline CDR1 is SGDLS and CDR2 YYNGEE. The CDR3 is 16 residues long. Germline trimming cut 4 bases from V and 0 bases from J; bases unmatched to any gene: 4. In DNA, the CDR3 is TGTGCCAGCAGCTCCCGACTAGCGGCGAACACCGGGGAGCTGTTTTTT. It specifies CASSSRLAANTGELFF.

The V and J genes are TRBV29-1 and TRBJ1-1; no clear D gene. Germline V gene data show CDR1 as SQVTM and CDR2 as ANQGSEA. The CDR3 covers 13 residues. Trimming left V 6 bases short and J 0 bases short, with 11 bases between. The CDR3 spells CSVHGVLNTEAFF. The DNA of the CDR3 is TGCAGCGTCCATGGGGTGCTGAACACTGAAGCTTTCTTT. Together with reference TRBV29-1 and TRBJ1-1, the CDR3 gives the full variable domain: SAVISQKPSRDICQRGTSLTIQCQVDSQVTMMFWYRQQPGQSLTLIATANQGSEATYESGFVIDKFPISRPNLTFSTLTVSNMSPEDSSIYLCSVHGVLNTEAFFGQGTRLTVV.

This clone was counted a few times. V is TRBV4-3 and J is TRBJ1-1; D is unresolved. Trimming pared 3 bases from V and 1 base from J, leaving 9 bases between. The CDR3 sequence is 14 residues long. Germline V lookup: CDR1 LGHNA, CDR2 YSLEER. The CDR3 nucleotides read TGCGCCAGCAGCCACCAGGTAGGGAACACTGAAGCTTTCTTT. Translated, it gives CASSHQVGNTEAFF.

The V call is TRBV30, the J call TRBJ2-6; 9 bases match TRBD1. Germline CDR1 and CDR2: GTSNPN and SVGIG (reference sequence). After removal of 3 bases from V and 3 bases from J, the junction contained 3 bases not matched to a gene. The CDR3 extends over 15 amino acids. The DNA for the CDR3 is TGTGCCTGGAGCACAGGGGGCGGTGGGGCCAACGTCCTGACTTTC. Protein sequence: CAWSTGGGGANVLTF.

CDR3 sequence reads: CASSIFFPRELYNEQFF. CDR3 DNA: TGTGCCAGTAGTATATTCTTCCCCAGAGAACTTTACAATGAGCAGTTCTTC. This chain links TRBV19 with TRBJ2-1, with D uncertain. This CDR3 is built from 17 residues. Germline V CDR1 and CDR2: LNHDA, SQIVND (reference sequence). Deletions cut 2 bases from V and 4 bases from J, with 18 bases between.

The J gene is TRBJ1-5, the V gene TRBV7-8, with a weak D call TRBD1 (6 bases). Germline CDR1 reads SGHVS; CDR2 reads FQNEAQ. The CDR3 has 14 amino acids. The germline V and J ends were trimmed by 5 bases and 2 bases, with 10 bases remaining between them. CDR3 coding DNA: TGTGCCAGCAGCGCTACAGGGCGCAATCAGCCCCAGCATTTT. Translation: CASSATGRNQPQHF. Full variable domain (outside the CDR3, taken from reference TRBV7-8 and TRBJ1-5): GAGVSQSPRYKVAKRGQDVALRCDPISGHVSLFWYQQALGQGPEFLTYFQNEAQLDKSGLPSDRFFAERPEGSVSTLKIQRTQQEDSAVYLCASSATGRNQPQHFGDGTRLSIL.

V gene TRBV4-3 combines with J gene TRBJ2-1; TRBD2 matches 10 bases. The CDR3 runs 17 residues. Trimming removed 0 bases from V and 7 bases from J; junction bases left unmatched: 9. In germline, CDR1 is LGHNA, CDR2 YSLEER. CDR3: CASSQERPAGGWNEQFF. DNA of the CDR3: TGCGCCAGCAGCCAAGAAAGGCCAGCGGGGGGGTGGAATGAGCAGTTCTTC.

This chain uses TRBV7-2 with TRBJ1-4; D not certain. This CDR3 comprises 13 residues. Germline assignment: CDR1 SGHTA and CDR2 FQGNSA. Deletions cut 10 bases from V and 3 bases from J, with 12 bases between. CDR3 DNA: TGTGCCACCCGGAGAGGGCCTAATGAAAAACTGTTTTTT. Protein sequence: CATRRGPNEKLFF.

V and J are TRBV5-4 and TRBJ2-3; D uncertain. V lost 0 bases and J 5 bases, leaving 4 bases between the germline ends. CDR1 is SGHNT, CDR2 YYREEE, per germline (reference sequence). This CDR3 region has 12 residues. The CDR3 sequence is CASSLEGDTQYF. The CDR3 nucleotides are TGTGCCAGCAGCTTGGAGGGAGATACGCAGTATTTT.

The rearrangement joins TRBV5-6 to TRBJ1-3, with D uncertain. Germline CDR1 SGHDT, CDR2 YYEEEE. The CDR3 is made up of 13 amino acids. Trimming took 0 bases from V and 4 from J, leaving 5 bases between them. The CDR3 reads CASSLDWGNTIYF. DNA for the CDR3: TGTGCCAGCAGCTTGGATTGGGGAAACACCATATATTTT.

The chain links TRBV29-1 to TRBJ2-3, with 9 bases that match TRBD2. The CDR3 has 16 residues. From germline, CDR1 is SQVTM and CDR2 ANQGSEA. J was trimmed by 3 bases and V by 0 bases; bases with no gene match: 7. The CDR3 region has the DNA TGCAGCGTTGAAGATCGACAGCGGGGGGTTACAGATACGCAGTATTTT. Translating gives CSVEDRQRGVTDTQYF.

This clone has just a few counts. The junction shows a germline mismatch at one end, possibly a read error. The gene calls are TRBV6-1 and TRBJ1-1, with TRBD1 identical over 7 bases. The CDR3 is 12 residues long. Per germline, CDR1 MNHNS and CDR2 SASEGT. CDR3 in amino acids: CASSESDRAWVF. The DNA of the CDR3 is TGTGCCAGCAGTGAATCAGACAGGGCTTGGGTCTTT.

This sequence joins TRBV10-2 and TRBJ2-3, with D possibly TRBD1 on 6 matching bases. Trimming took 10 bases from V and 1 from J, leaving 15 bases between them. Per the germline V gene, CDR1 is WSHSY and CDR2 is SAAADI. The CDR3 spans 14 residues. CDR3 bases: TGCGCCACCCGCACAGGGCACGGCACAGATACGCAGTATTTT. It is translated as CATRTGHGTDTQYF.

This chain connects TRBV28 to TRBJ2-7; D possibly uses TRBD1 or TRBD2 (6 bases each). The CDR3 is 15 amino acids. Trimming removed 5 bases at V and 1 base at J, with 15 bases between. Germline CDR1 is MDHEN and CDR2 is SYDVKM. CDR3 protein: CASSTRGRASYEQYF. Written as DNA, the CDR3 is TGTGCCAGCAGTACCCGGGGGCGGGCTTCCTACGAGCAGTACTTC. Drawing the rest from reference TRBV28 and TRBJ2-7, the complete variable domain is DVKVTQSSRYLVKRTGEKVFLECVQDMDHENMFWYRQDPGLGLRLIYFSYDVKMKEKGDIPEGYSVSREKKERFSLILESASTNQTSMYLCASSTRGRASYEQYFGPGTRLTVT.

V and J are TRBV19 and TRBJ1-6, with D possibly being TRBD1 (5 bases). The V and J ends lost 9 bases and 0 bases respectively, with 15 bases between them. The CDR3 loop spans 16 amino acids. Germline CDR1 reads LNHDA; CDR2 reads SQIVND (reference sequence). The CDR3 sequence: CASSHGAGSYNSPLHF. CDR3 bases: TGTGCCAGCAGTCACGGGGCGGGCTCCTATAATTCACCCCTCCACTTT.

This chain links TRBV9 with TRBJ2-1; 7 nucleotides match TRBD2. The germline V gene encodes CDR1 SGDLS and CDR2 YYNGEE. Unmatched junction bases numbered 14, after V lost 0 bases and J lost 5 bases. This CDR3 region has 18 residues. For the CDR3, the DNA is TGTGCCAGCAGCGTAGAGGTGTGGGAGGGTCAGACACACAATGAGCAGTTCTTC. Protein sequence: CASSVEVWEGQTHNEQFF. The full variable domain, with the rest looked up from reference TRBV9 and TRBJ2-1, is DSGVTQTPKHLITATGQRVTLRCSPRSGDLSVYWYQQSLDQGLQFLIQYYNGEERAKGNILERFSAQQFPDLHSELNLSSLELGDSALYFCASSVEVWEGQTHNEQFFGPGTRLTVL.

The chain links TRBV4-3 to TRBJ2-5; the D gene is possibly TRBD2 (5 bases). Per germline, CDR1 LGHNA and CDR2 YSLEER. The CDR3 has 13 amino acids. The V end lost 4 bases, the J end lost 5 bases, and 11 bases lay between the germline ends. In nucleotides, the CDR3 is TGCGCCAGCAGCCCGCGACCGGGGGAGACCCAGTACTTC. It translates to CASSPRPGETQYF.

The chain links TRBV7-8 to TRBJ2-1; weak D call: TRBD1 (7 bases). CDR3 size: 13 residues. The V and J ends lost 5 bases and 7 bases respectively, with 12 bases between them. Germline CDR1 and CDR2: SGHVS and FQNEAQ. In nucleotides, the CDR3 is TGTGCCAGCAGCAAACAGGGGAGGAATGAGCAGTTCTTC. It translates to CASSKQGRNEQFF.

The genes are TRBV28 and TRBJ1-4; D possibly corresponds to TRBD1 (6 bases). Trimming shortened V by 4 bases and J by 7 bases, and 13 bases separated the two germline ends. Germline lookup yields CDR1 MDHEN and CDR2 SYDVKM. The length of the CDR3 is 14 residues. DNA of the CDR3: TGTGCCAGCAGTTCCCCGGGGGGCGGTGAAAAACTGTTTTTT. This gives the protein CASSSPGGGEKLFF.